A single sample gave rise to the 18 T cell receptor beta chains below, sequenced in a study of blood T cell repertoires in COVID-19. Assay: immunoSEQ multiplex PCR; the TCRdb copy retains only in-frame clones and omits some. The data contain around 70,000 clones, around 74% of them seen just once; the ten biggest clones take up roughly 21%. The sample taken for sequencing was peripheral blood. These receptors all come from a man between 65 and 85 years old with acute or convalescent COVID-19.

This clone was counted only a few times. V gene TRBV7-9 combines with J gene TRBJ2-1; 10 bases match TRBD2. Germline V lookup: CDR1 SEHNR, CDR2 FQNEAQ (reference sequence). The CDR3 has 16 residues. Unmatched junction bases numbered 5, after V lost 1 base and J lost 5 bases. CDR3 region: CASSLGVAGGHNEQFF. The CDR3 DNA reads TGTGCCAGCAGCTTAGGGGTAGCGGGAGGACACAATGAGCAGTTCTTC.

The gene calls are TRBV7-2 and TRBJ1-5, with D possibly TRBD1 on 5 matching bases. Germline V gene data show CDR1 as SGHTA and CDR2 as FQGNSA. This CDR3 comprises 15 residues. Trimming stripped 1 base from V and 2 bases from J, with 9 bases between. The CDR3 bases are TGTGCCAGCAGCTTAGTAGGGGCTGGCAATCAGCCCCAGCATTTT. Amino acids: CASSLVGAGNQPQHF.

DNA of the CDR3: TGTGCCAGCAGTTCAGGGGGCCTTCGGGAGACCCAGTACTTC. Translation: CASSSGGLRETQYF. This chain uses TRBV28 with TRBJ2-5; 8 nucleotides match TRBD1. Unmatched junction bases numbered 6, after V lost 4 bases and J lost 5 bases. CDR1 and CDR2 (germline): MDHEN, SYDVKM. This CDR3 contains 14 residues.

This rearrangement joins TRBV6-5 to TRBJ2-1, with D hard to call. The germline V gene encodes CDR1 MNHEY and CDR2 SVGAGI. Trimming pared 6 bases from V and 4 bases from J, leaving 7 bases between. The CDR3 has 12 residues. The CDR3 DNA follows: TGTGCCAGCAGCCCACAGTACAATGAGCAGTTCTTC. Encoded protein: CASSPQYNEQFF.

The V and J genes are TRBV5-1 and TRBJ2-1; D is perhaps TRBD1 (8 bases). V lost 4 bases, J lost 0 bases, and 11 bases lay in between. CDR1 and CDR2 (germline): SGHRS, YFSETQ. The CDR3 has 15 residues. The CDR3, as DNA: TGCGCCAGCAGCAGCGGGACAGGCTCCTACAATGAGCAGTTCTTC. Translating gives CASSSGTGSYNEQFF.

The chain has TRBV3-1 (or the pseudogene TRBV3-2) and TRBJ2-7, with 9 nucleotides matching TRBD2. Germline V gene sequence: CDR1 LGHDT, CDR2 YNNKEL (reference sequence). Trimming took 1 base from V and 2 from J; bases not matched to a gene: 9. The CDR3 is 17 residues long. CDR3 nucleotides: TGTGCCAGCAGCCAAGGCCGGGCGGGAGGGCCTCCCTACGAGCAGTACTTC. Amino acid sequence: CASSQGRAGGPPYEQYF.

The DNA of the CDR3 is TGCAGCGCCCAGGCGAGTCTAGCCAAAAACATTCAGTACTTC. It yields the protein CSAQASLAKNIQYF. V usage is TRBV29-1 and J usage is TRBJ2-4; unclear D gene. The CDR3 is made up of 14 amino acids. Germline V CDR1 and CDR2: SQVTM, ANQGSEA. Trimming stripped 7 bases from V and 0 bases from J, with 13 bases between.

J is TRBJ2-3 and V is TRBV6-5; the match to TRBD1 covers 7 bases. CDR3 length: 14 amino acids. Trimming at V came to 6 bases and at J to 3 bases, leaving 6 bases not matched to a gene. Germline V gene lookup returns CDR1 MNHEY and CDR2 SVGAGI. CDR3 region: CASRRTQGTDTQYF. The CDR3 DNA reads TGTGCCAGCAGAAGGACACAGGGGACAGATACGCAGTATTTT.

V and J are TRBV18 and TRBJ1-1; D call uncertain. Germline CDR1 reads KGHSH; CDR2 reads LQKENI. V lost 1 base to trimming and J lost 1 base, with 10 bases between them. This CDR3 region has 15 residues. Here the CDR3 reads CASSPRGAGNTEAFF. CDR3 sequence (DNA): TGTGCCAGCTCACCACGGGGTGCGGGGAACACTGAAGCTTTCTTT.

The rearrangement uses TRBV18 and TRBJ1-2, with D possibly being TRBD1 (5 bases). The CDR3 is 15 amino acids. CDR1 is KGHSH and CDR2 is LQKENI in the germline V gene. Trimming removed 3 bases at V and 3 bases at J, with 14 bases between. The CDR3 spells CASSPAGGADYGYTF. In nucleotides, the CDR3 is TGTGCCAGCTCACCGGCCGGGGGAGCGGACTATGGCTACACCTTC.

This sequence joins TRBV3-1 (or the pseudogene TRBV3-2) and TRBJ2-7; TRBD1 matches 10 bases. V gave up 8 bases and J gave up 7 bases; unmatched junction bases: 20. Germline CDR1 LGHDT, CDR2 YNNKEL (reference sequence). The CDR3 loop spans 17 amino acids. In nucleotides, the CDR3 is TGTGCCAGCCCTCCCTTCAGACCGGGACAGGGGCCGGGAGAGCAGTACTTC. The encoded protein is CASPPFRPGQGPGEQYF.

The chain joins TRBV18 to TRBJ2-2, with no clear D. The V end lost 1 base, the J end lost 4 bases, and 7 bases lay between the germline ends. The germline CDR1 and CDR2 sequences are KGHSH and LQKENI. CDR3 length: 14 amino acids. CDR3 nucleotide sequence: TGTGCCAGCTCACCACTTTCTAGCACCGGGGAGCTGTTTTTT. Translating gives CASSPLSSTGELFF. Full variable domain (rest looked up from reference TRBV18 and TRBJ2-2): NAGVMQNPRHLVRRRGQEARLRCSPMKGHSHVYWYRQLPEEGLKFMVYLQKENIIDESGMPKERFSAEFPKEGPSILRIQQVVRGDSAAYFCASSPLSSTGELFFGEGSRLTVL.

This clone was seen a few times. The V and J genes are TRBV19 and TRBJ2-7, with D perhaps TRBD1 (6 bases). The germline CDR1 and CDR2 sequences are LNHDA and SQIVND (reference sequence). CDR3 length: 13 residues. V lost 3 bases, J lost 6 bases, and 12 bases lay in between. The CDR3 DNA reads TGTGCCAGTAGTATCCTAGGGACAACCGAGCAGTACTTC. Protein: CASSILGTTEQYF.

This clone was seen a single time. The V call is TRBV19, the J call TRBJ1-5, with D uncertain. The CDR3 is 14 residues long. Trimming took off 3 bases at V and 1 base at J, with 7 bases between the two ends. Germline CDR1 LNHDA, CDR2 SQIVND (reference sequence). Here the CDR3 reads CASSIVQSNQPQHF. CDR3 DNA sequence: TGTGCCAGTAGTATCGTACAGAGCAATCAGCCCCAGCATTTT.

The chain carries TRBV12-5 and TRBJ1-1; D gene unclear. Trimming removed 7 bases from V and 2 bases from J, with 5 bases in between. Looked up from germline, CDR1 is LGHNT and CDR2 is FRNRAP. This CDR3 region has 11 residues. The CDR3, as DNA: TGTGCTAGTGCCTTTAACACTGAAGCTTTCTTT. This sequence encodes CASAFNTEAFF.

In this sample, this clone turned up a few times. The chain employs TRBV28 and TRBJ1-6; unclear D gene. V was cut by 8 bases and J by 6 bases, with 14 bases left in between. Germline CDR1 and CDR2: MDHEN and SYDVKM. CDR3 length: 14 amino acids. CDR3 loop: CASGLRVVNSPLHF. The DNA for the CDR3 is TGTGCCAGCGGACTCCGGGTCGTTAATTCACCCCTCCACTTT.

J is TRBJ2-1 and V is TRBV7-8; 8 nucleotides match TRBD1. CDR1 is SGHVS, CDR2 FQNEAQ, per germline. This CDR3 has 16 residues. The ends lost 2 bases at V and 9 bases at J; junction bases unmatched: 12. The CDR3 bases are TGTGCCAGCAGCTTATACGGACAGGGTCATGGAGGTGAGCAGTTCTTC. Protein: CASSLYGQGHGGEQFF.

This chain links TRBV7-6 with TRBJ2-5; the D gene is possibly TRBD2 (6 bases). Germline values: CDR1 SGHVS, CDR2 FNYEAQ. The CDR3 spans 12 residues. Trimming took 6 bases from V and 6 from J, leaving 11 bases between them. The CDR3 protein is CASSASDQTQYF. CDR3 in DNA: TGTGCCAGCAGTGCTAGCGACCAGACCCAGTACTTC.